The clone carrying this T cell receptor beta chain was seen only a few times. Its antigen is not known. For the second PCR, which ran for about 7 to 12 cycles, a sample-barcoded 5' primer and a J-beta primer mix were used. Unique molecular identifiers of 12 random nucleotides labeled each cDNA. TCRdb re-analysed the 5' RACE reads in MiXCR, keeping a single row per CDR3 protein. The profile shows 1.4 million or so distinct CDR3 sequences, about 42% of them singletons. This sample was taken from a study of blood T cells in healthy people across ages. The wider study: There was about one barcoded beta molecule captured by template switching per two T cells. Findings of the study overall: It was the long-lived donors that had more naive CD4+ cells and higher diversity than aged donors. Underestimates were what the diversity estimates from one million T cells were considered to be.

The CDR3 extends over 15 amino acids. The V end was cut by 1 base, the J end by 0 bases, with 9 bases between. CDR1 is SGHAT, CDR2 FQNNGV, per germline. This sequence joins TRBV11-2 and TRBJ1-2; D call uncertain. The origin of this receptor is a woman in her late teens or twenties in good health. The sequenced material came from blood. The CDR3 protein is CASSLARSTNYGYTF. The CDR3 coding sequence is TGTGCCAGCAGCTTAGCCAGGTCAACTAACTATGGCTACACCTTC.